Listed below are T cell receptor beta chains from one sample, sequenced in a study of cytomegalovirus exposure and HLA in healthy donors. This table comes from immunoSEQ multiplex PCR, and its TCRdb copy is limited to in-frame clones, with some not included. Counted here are tens of thousands of clones, about 77% occurring once; the ten biggest clones make up around 9.7%. Sequenced sample: PBMCs. The origin of the receptors is a man in his forties in good health and CMV-seronegative. The CDR3 runs from the conserved cysteine through the conserved F or W. The D gene is left open where the match is weak. Not every row has a clone size; where given, it reads once, few, many or a size class.

>TRBV7-3|TRBD1|13|TRBJ1-5|.
CASSLGQGQPQHF
TGTGCCAGCAGCTTAGGACAGGGTCAGCCCCAGCATTTT
>TRBV10-1|.|16|TRBJ2-2|.
CAKNPLHGVSTGELFF
TGCGCCAAAAACCCCCTGCACGGGGTGAGCACCGGGGAGCTGTTTTTT
>TRBV5-1|TRBD1|15|TRBJ2-4|.
CASSTWTGSLNIQYF
TGCGCCAGCAGCACTTGGACAGGGTCTTTAAACATTCAGTACTTC
>TRBV4-1|.|14|TRBJ1-6|.
CASSQEGANSPLHF
TGCGCCAGCAGCCAAGAGGGGGCTAATTCACCCCTCCACTTT
>TRBV5-1|.|16|TRBJ2-2|.
CASSLAGGPDTGELFF
TGCGCCAGCAGCTTGGCGGGGGGCCCGGACACCGGGGAGCTGTTTTTT
>TRBV6-1|.|15|TRBJ2-7|few
CASTLGASLAREQYF
TGTGCCAGCACTCTGGGGGCTAGTCTGGCTAGGGAGCAGTACTTC
>TRBV4-1|TRBD1|16|TRBJ2-1|.
CASSQVVGQGHNEQFF
TGCGCCAGCAGCCAAGTAGTTGGACAGGGGCACAATGAGCAGTTCTTC
>TRBV6-5|.|12|TRBJ2-1|.
CASSSPSGEQFF
TGTGCCAGCAGTTCCCCCAGCGGTGAGCAGTTCTTC
>TRBV4-1|TRBD1|17|TRBJ1-1|.
CASSQTGTAMRGTEAFF
TGCGCCAGCAGCCAAACCGGGACAGCGATGAGGGGCACTGAAGCTTTCTTT
>TRBV28|.|14|TRBJ1-5|.
CASTLLRSNQPQHF
TGTGCCAGCACCTTACTCCGTAGCAATCAGCCCCAGCATTTT
>TRBV28|TRBD2|20|TRBJ2-7|.
CASSTGTSGRVKEHSYEQYF
TGTGCCAGCAGCACCGGGACTAGCGGGAGGGTAAAAGAGCACTCCTACGAGCAGTACTTC
>TRBV6-1|.|13|TRBJ1-5|few
CASNNRVNQPQHF
TGTGCCAGCAATAACAGAGTCAATCAGCCCCAGCATTTT
>TRBV5-4|.|13|TRBJ2-7|.
CASSSPFSYEQYF
TGTGCCAGCAGCTCCCCGTTCTCCTACGAGCAGTACTTC
>TRBV2|.|14|TRBJ1-1|.
CATQARVVNTEAFF
TGTGCCACACAGGCTCGCGTGGTGAACACTGAAGCTTTCTTT